This TCR beta chain was found in a study of blood T cells in healthy people across ages. For this clonotype: Antigen unknown.

Study conclusions and caveats: Measured against age, TCR beta diversity per million T cells decreased in a roughly linear manner.

The use of a sample-barcoded 5' primer and a J-beta primer mix characterized a second PCR of roughly 6 to 12 cycles. MiXCR was run by TCRdb on the 5' RACE reads, yielding one entry per CDR3 protein. The sample includes about 680,000 distinct CDR3 sequences, approximately 49% of them seen just once. In germline, CDR1 is DFQATT, CDR2 SNEGSKA (reference sequence). The CDR3 runs 14 residues. The sequence came from an older woman in good health. The chain is built from TRBV20-1 and TRBJ2-5, with 10 bases lining up with TRBD2. Judging by the DNA end, TRBJ2-7 fits better; the J call may be wrong. Sequenced: blood. The CDR3 is CSALRLAGVYEQYF. The DNA for the CDR3 is TGCAGTGCTCTCCGGCTAGCGGGAGTTTACGAGCAGTACTTC.